These 30 T cell receptor beta chains were all obtained from the same sample, sequenced in a study of PD-1 blockade in classical Hodgkin lymphoma (dated by TCRdb to about 2020). Receptors were amplified or captured by the immunoSEQ multiplex PCR assay. TCRdb took over this immuneACCESS table, retaining in-frame rearrangements with V and J assigned. Such tables are incomplete; in checked studies, under half of the missing clones stem from an unresolved V gene, and the remainder is unexplained. This sample comprises roughly 60,000 clones, around 90% of them detected only once. Around 5.4% of the sample rests with the top ten. The meaning of the sample's time point label: cycle 2 day 1 (C2D1) of nivolumab. Every trial patient had relapsed following autologous stem cell transplantation, and prior brentuximab vedotin exposure was what differed among cohorts A, B and C. Sample: peripheral blood mononuclear cells (PBMCs), taken before the second cycle of nivolumab. All receptors derive from a human donor with classical Hodgkin lymphoma.

This chain joins TRBV5-1 and TRBJ1-2; D gene unclear. V lost 0 bases and J 2 bases, leaving 8 bases between the germline ends. Germline V CDR1 and CDR2: SGHRS, YFSETQ. CDR3 length: 14 amino acids. The CDR3, as DNA: TGCGCCAGCAGCTTGGCTGAGACGAACTATGGCTACACCTTC. Translated: CASSLAETNYGYTF.

This clone occurred once. The genes are TRBV5-1 and TRBJ1-2; the D gene is possibly TRBD1 (5 bases). This CDR3 comprises 15 residues. CDR1 SGHRS and CDR2 YFSETQ come from the germline V gene. Deletions cut 0 bases from V and 6 bases from J, with 15 bases between. CDR3 in amino acids: CASSLEQVASNGYTF. The CDR3 coding sequence is TGCGCCAGCAGCTTGGAACAGGTCGCTTCTAATGGCTACACCTTC. Full variable domain (outside the CDR3, taken from reference TRBV5-1 and TRBJ1-2): KAGVTQTPRYLIKTRGQQVTLSCSPISGHRSVSWYQQTPGQGLQFLFEYFSETQRNKGNFPGRFSGRQFSNSRSEMNVSTLELGDSALYLCASSLEQVASNGYTFGSGTRLTVV.

The V call is TRBV5-1, the J call TRBJ2-2; 10 bases match TRBD1. The V segment lost 3 bases and the J segment 10 bases; nucleotides outside the gene matches: 9. This CDR3 region has 15 residues. Per the germline V gene, CDR1 is SGHRS and CDR2 is YFSETQ. CDR3: CASSSSGQGMVELFF. As DNA, the CDR3 is TGCGCCAGCAGCTCGTCGGGACAGGGGATGGTGGAGCTGTTTTTT. Variable domain in full (rest from reference TRBV5-1 and TRBJ2-2): KAGVTQTPRYLIKTRGQQVTLSCSPISGHRSVSWYQQTPGQGLQFLFEYFSETQRNKGNFPGRFSGRQFSNSRSEMNVSTLELGDSALYLCASSSSGQGMVELFFGEGSRLTVL.

The chain couples TRBV4-1 to TRBJ1-1; a possible D gene is TRBD1 (5 bases). The V gene lost 2 bases and the J gene lost 5 bases, with 15 bases spanning the gap. The CDR3 spans 15 residues. Per germline, CDR1 MGHRA and CDR2 YSYEKL. CDR3 amino acids: CASSQHEAEGTEAFF. CDR3 bases: TGCGCCAGCAGCCAACACGAGGCGGAGGGGACTGAAGCTTTCTTT.

V gene TRBV19 combines with J gene TRBJ2-7; the D gene is possibly TRBD1 (6 bases). Trimming removed 3 bases from V and 2 bases from J, with 11 bases in between. Germline values: CDR1 LNHDA, CDR2 SQIVND (reference sequence). The CDR3 has 14 residues. The CDR3 spells CASSMGHNAYEQYF. The DNA of the CDR3 is TGTGCCAGTAGTATGGGACACAACGCCTACGAGCAGTACTTC.

This chain joins TRBV5-1 and TRBJ1-1; 7 bases are a match to TRBD1. Germline values: CDR1 SGHRS, CDR2 YFSETQ. The CDR3 is 13 amino acids. J lost 10 bases, V lost 2 bases, and 8 bases had no gene match. The CDR3 protein is CASSLTGDFRAFF. The DNA of the CDR3 is TGCGCCAGCAGCTTAACAGGGGACTTTAGAGCTTTCTTT.

V usage is TRBV7-2 and J usage is TRBJ1-4; D call uncertain. V lost 1 base and J 0 bases, leaving 9 bases between the germline ends. From germline, CDR1 is SGHTA and CDR2 FQGNSA. The CDR3 has 16 amino acids. The CDR3 sequence: CASSLVASTTNEKLFF. CDR3 DNA: TGTGCCAGCAGCTTAGTTGCGTCGACAACTAATGAAAAACTGTTTTTT.

The chain carries TRBV5-4 and TRBJ1-1; D not certain. This CDR3 has 13 amino acids. V was pared by 2 bases and J by 1 base, with 6 bases between. Germline V gene data show CDR1 as SGHNT and CDR2 as YYREEE (reference sequence). Written as DNA, the CDR3 is TGTGCCAGCAGCTTCGCGGGGAACACTGAAGCTTTCTTT. Its protein product is CASSFAGNTEAFF.

The chain has TRBV5-1 and TRBJ1-1; D not certain. With 7 bases removed from V and 2 bases from J, the gap between germline ends came to 12 bases. CDR3 size: 13 residues. Per germline, CDR1 SGHRS and CDR2 YFSETQ. This chain's CDR3 is CASSLQQNTEAFF. CDR3 coding DNA: TGCGCCAGCTCCTTGCAGCAAAACACTGAAGCTTTCTTT.

This sequence joins TRBV29-1 and TRBJ2-4; D tentatively fits TRBD1 or TRBD2 (5 bases each). The CDR3 totals 15 residues. Trimming took 0 bases from V and 0 from J, leaving 9 bases between them. CDR1 and CDR2 (germline): SQVTM, ANQGSEA. The DNA of the CDR3 is TGCAGCGTTGAAGATAGGGGAGTAGCCAAAAACATTCAGTACTTC. It is translated as CSVEDRGVAKNIQYF.

The chain combines TRBV6-6 with TRBJ1-3; no firm D call. Trimming took off 6 bases at V and 4 bases at J, with 7 bases between the two ends. This CDR3 spans 12 amino acids. Germline values: CDR1 MNHNY, CDR2 SVGAGI (reference sequence). CDR3 nucleotide sequence: TGTGCCAGCAGCCCCACAGGAAACACCATATATTTT. Translation gives CASSPTGNTIYF.

The chain is built from TRBV9 and TRBJ2-2; D may be TRBD2 (5 bases). This CDR3 spans 12 amino acids. The V end was cut by 8 bases, the J end by 6 bases, with 11 bases between. Germline V lookup: CDR1 SGDLS, CDR2 YYNGEE. The DNA of the CDR3 is TGTGCCAGTTCTGGACTGGCCGGGGAGCTGTTTTTT. Translation gives CASSGLAGELFF.

V and J are TRBV7-5 and TRBJ2-7; no DNA check was done on the table's D call, TRBD1. TRBV7-5 is a listed pseudogene. This CDR3 region has 16 residues. Here the CDR3 reads CARSFGRECKNYEQYF. Here the CDR3 DNA reads TGTGCCAGAAGCTTCGGCAGGGAATGTAAGAACTACGAGCAGTACTTC.

The chain links TRBV30 to TRBJ2-7; TRBD1 might be the D (5 bases). V lost 3 bases, J lost 2 bases, and 8 bases lay in between. The CDR3 runs 12 residues. Germline V lookup: CDR1 GTSNPN, CDR2 SVGIG (reference sequence). The CDR3 DNA is TGTGCCTGGAGACAGGCTGCCTACGAGCAGTACTTC. Its translation: CAWRQAAYEQYF.

The chain is built from TRBV7-9 and TRBJ1-2; 7 nucleotides agree with TRBD1. The CDR3 length is 15 residues. CDR1 and CDR2 (germline): SEHNR, FQNEAQ (reference sequence). V was clipped by 5 bases and J by 3 bases; unmatched bases: 9. The CDR3 loop is CASSKEAGTDYGYTF. CDR3 DNA: TGTGCCAGCAGCAAAGAGGCCGGGACAGACTATGGCTACACCTTC.

The chain has TRBV5-1 and TRBJ2-7; weak D call: TRBD1 (7 bases). The CDR3 is made up of 18 amino acids. In germline, CDR1 is SGHRS, CDR2 YFSETQ. The V gene lost 4 bases and the J gene lost 1 base, with 24 bases spanning the gap. The CDR3, as DNA: TGCGCCAGCAGCCCCGGGCGGGGAGCACAGGGGCTTTCCTACGAGCAGTACTTC. Residues: CASSPGRGAQGLSYEQYF.

The chain combines TRBV28 with TRBJ2-6; 7 bases agree with TRBD1. V shed 5 bases, J shed 1 base, and the junction held 11 bases outside the gene matches. This CDR3 is built from 18 residues. Germline V CDR1 and CDR2: MDHEN, SYDVKM. The CDR3 DNA is TGTGCCAGCAGTAGGCCCGGGACAGTCTTGTCTGGGGCCAACGTCCTGACTTTC. Amino acids: CASSRPGTVLSGANVLTF.

The rearrangement uses TRBV9 and TRBJ2-2; 8 bases map to TRBD1. Germline V lookup: CDR1 SGDLS, CDR2 YYNGEE. The CDR3 runs 18 residues. Losses at the gene ends were 3 bases for V and 4 bases for J; bases not matched to a gene: 14. Here the CDR3 reads CASSATVTGGRGTGELFF. The CDR3 DNA reads as TGTGCCAGCAGCGCCACCGTTACAGGGGGGCGCGGCACCGGGGAGCTGTTTTTT.

The chain joins TRBV27 to TRBJ1-5; maybe TRBD1 (5 bases). V was pared by 8 bases and J by 3 bases, with 17 bases between. Germline-derived CDR1 and CDR2 are MNHEY and SMNVEV (reference sequence). The CDR3 totals 15 residues. The CDR3 protein is CASPPGACVNQPQHF. CDR3 nucleotides: TGTGCCAGCCCCCCCGGGGCCTGCGTCAATCAGCCCCAGCATTTT.

J is TRBJ1-2 and V is TRBV5-1, with D possibly being TRBD1 (6 bases). Per the germline V gene, CDR1 is SGHRS and CDR2 is YFSETQ. The CDR3 runs to 13 residues. Trimming left V 4 bases short and J 7 bases short, with 14 bases between. The CDR3 DNA reads as TGCGCCAGCAGCCCGGAGGGGGTTGGTGGCTACACCTTC. Translation: CASSPEGVGGYTF.

This chain connects TRBV11-1 to TRBJ2-3; 9 bases map to TRBD1. Germline CDR1 reads SGHAT; CDR2 reads FQDESV (reference sequence). Unmatched junction bases numbered 6, after V lost 5 bases and J lost 6 bases. This CDR3 region has 14 residues. The CDR3 protein is CASSPGTGWDTQYF. The CDR3 DNA reads TGTGCCAGCAGCCCTGGGACAGGGTGGGATACGCAGTATTTT.

This clone appeared a single time. The genes are TRBV5-1 and TRBJ1-1; D remains unclear. Germline-derived CDR1 and CDR2 are SGHRS and YFSETQ. Trimming stripped 5 bases from V and 1 base from J, with 9 bases between. The CDR3 consists of 13 residues. CDR3: CASRGLANTEAFF. Written as DNA, the CDR3 is TGCGCCAGCAGGGGTTTGGCGAACACTGAAGCTTTCTTT.

The rearrangement links TRBV2 to TRBJ2-7; D gene unclear. Per the germline V gene, CDR1 is SNHLY and CDR2 is FYNNEI. The V gene lost 5 bases and the J gene lost 0 bases, with 5 bases spanning the gap. This CDR3 region has 12 residues. The chain's CDR3 is CASSLNSYEQYF. Here the CDR3 DNA reads TGTGCCAGCAGTCTTAACTCCTACGAGCAGTACTTC. Complete variable domain (other parts from reference TRBV2 and TRBJ2-7): EPEVTQTPSHQVTQMGQEVILRCVPISNHLYFYWYRQILGQKVEFLVSFYNNEISEKSEIFDDQFSVERPDGSNFTLKIRSTKLEDSAMYFCASSLNSYEQYFGPGTRLTVT.

CDR3 coding DNA: TGTGCCAGCAGTTACCCGACTGGCGGGGTAGAGACCCAGTACTTC. It specifies CASSYPTGGVETQYF. The rearrangement uses TRBV6-6 and TRBJ2-5; D might be TRBD2 (6 bases). Trimming pared 2 bases from V and 4 bases from J, leaving 14 bases between. CDR1 MNHNY and CDR2 SVGAGI come from the germline V gene (reference sequence). CDR3 size: 15 residues.

The chain has TRBV30 and TRBJ2-1; 8 positions agree with TRBD1. This CDR3 is 12 amino acids long. The germline gives CDR1 GTSNPN, CDR2 SVGIG (reference sequence). J gave up 12 bases and V 0 bases, and 4 bases lay outside the gene matches. DNA of the CDR3: TGTGCCTGGAGTGTAATAGGACAGGGGCAGTTCTTC. It specifies CAWSVIGQGQFF.

The rearrangement links TRBV28 to TRBJ1-2, with TRBD1 identical over 7 bases. With 5 bases clipped from V and 4 bases from J, the junction kept 13 bases outside the gene matches. Germline V CDR1 and CDR2: MDHEN, SYDVKM. The CDR3 loop spans 16 amino acids. CDR3 protein: CASSLGVFRDSYGYTF. In DNA, the CDR3 is TGTGCCAGCAGTCTCGGGGTCTTCCGGGACAGCTATGGCTACACCTTC.

Concerning this clone: The DNA is omitted, as the CDR3 cannot be located on it reliably, and the CDR3 follows TCRdb's listing. The chain combines TRBV28 with TRBJ1-5. The CDR3 is made up of 15 amino acids, end residues included. Germline V gene data show CDR1 as MDHEN and CDR2 as SYDVKM. The CDR3 loop is CASSLVMGGNQPQHF.

The chain uses TRBV5-1 and TRBJ2-3, with D perhaps TRBD1 (6 bases). Trimming took 4 bases from V and 2 from J, leaving 11 bases between them. Germline CDR1 reads SGHRS; CDR2 reads YFSETQ. The CDR3 is made up of 14 amino acids. CDR3 in amino acids: CASSLGQITDTQYF. The CDR3 bases are TGCGCCAGCAGCCTCGGACAGATCACAGATACGCAGTATTTT.

The chain uses TRBV6-5 and TRBJ1-1; 9 positions match TRBD1. The CDR3 totals 15 residues. Trimming took 6 bases from V and 1 from J; bases not matched to a gene: 6. CDR1 is MNHEY and CDR2 is SVGAGI in the germline V gene. The CDR3 reads CASSRTGDRNTEAFF. CDR3 bases: TGTGCCAGCAGCAGGACAGGGGATAGGAACACTGAAGCTTTCTTT.

J is TRBJ1-6 and V is TRBV5-6, with 9 bases identical to TRBD1. The V gene end was trimmed by 0 bases and the J gene end by 9 bases; junction bases not matched to a gene: 7. The CDR3 covers 16 residues. Looked up from germline, CDR1 is SGHDT and CDR2 is YYEEEE. The CDR3 nucleotides are TGTGCCAGCAGCTTGGAAATCGGGACAGGGCTTTCACCCCTCCACTTT. Its protein product is CASSLEIGTGLSPLHF.